This T cell receptor (beta chain) was identified in a study of beta chain features in type 1 diabetes. Germline assignment: CDR1 MGHRA and CDR2 YSYEKL. This CDR3 is built from 16 residues. Trimming at V came to 1 base and at J to 4 bases, leaving 3 bases not matched to a gene. The authors reverse transcribed all of the isolated RNA, so sequencing captured expressed TCRB transcripts. The data were produced by immunoSEQ multiplex PCR, yet TCRdb's version contains in-frame clones alone and is incomplete. The sample has 300,000 to 450,000 clones, about 19% seen once. Sequenced material: naive CD4+ T cells from blood. The clonotype was recovered from a young woman in good health. The V and J genes are TRBV4-1 and TRBJ2-1; 11 nucleotides line up with TRBD2. CDR3 sequence: CASSQVAGGPYNEQFF. CDR3 in DNA: TGCGCCAGCAGCCAAGTAGCGGGAGGGCCATACAATGAGCAGTTCTTC.